A selection of T cell receptor beta chains follows, all from one sample in a study of CD8+CD57+ T cells in acquired aplastic anemia. TCRdb analysed the reads with MiXCR anew, one entry per CDR3 protein. The sample holds about 20,000 distinct CDR3 sequences, roughly 43% seen once. The source material was CD8+CD57+ T cells sorted from PBMCs. The receptors here all came from a human donor with aplastic anemia. CDR3s include the opening cysteine and the closing phenylalanine or tryptophan. Each record gives: V gene, clone size, D gene, J gene, CDR3 DNA, CDR3 protein. The D gene is left open where the match is weak. The size of a clone is reported for some rows only, either as once, few or many, or as a class for expanded clones.

>TRBV20-1|many|TRBD1|TRBJ1-1
TGCAGTGCTAGAGGGACAGGGGACACTGAAGCTTTCTTT
CSARGTGDTEAFF
>TRBV5-1|NA|TRBD1|TRBJ2-5
TGCGCCAGCAGCTCCGGACAGGGGGATGTGGAGACCCAGTACTTC
CASSSGQGDVETQYF
>TRBV24-1|NA|TRBD1|TRBJ1-4
TGTGCCACCAGTGCCACAGGGGCTGCTAATGAAAGACTGTTTTTT
CATSATGAANERLFF
>TRBV3-2|NA|NA|TRBJ2-2
TGTGCCAGCAGCCGAAAATTCTCCGGGACAGGGGTAGGTGTCGGGGAGCTGTTTTTT
CASSRKFSGTGVGVGELFF
>TRBV20-1|few|TRBD2|TRBJ2-7
TGCAGTGCACCTTCCGGGACTAGCGGTACTTACGAGCAGTACTTC
CSAPSGTSGTYEQYF
>TRBV3-1|NA|NA|TRBJ2-1
TGTGCCAGCAGCCAAGAAGAAGTGAGCCCCTACAATGAGCAGTTCTTC
CASSQEEVSPYNEQFF
>TRBV30|NA|NA|TRBJ2-5
TGTGCCGGTGGGGAAGAGACCCAGTACTTC
CAGGEETQYF
>TRBV12-3/TRBV12-4|few|TRBD1|TRBJ2-5
TGTGCCAGCAGTACCTGGGACAGGGTGCGTTCCCAGTACTTC
CASSTWDRVRSQYF
>TRBV11-2|NA|NA|TRBJ2-7
TGTGCCAGCCTTGTGAAAGGCGAGCAGTACTTC
CASLVKGEQYF
>TRBV11-2|NA|NA|TRBJ2-5
TGTGCCAGCAGCTTGCAGGGAAGGGTAGAGACCCAGTACTTC
CASSLQGRVETQYF
>TRBV2|NA|NA|TRBJ2-3
TGTGCCAGCAGTGCTTTTAGCACAGATACGCAGTATTTT
CASSAFSTDTQYF
>TRBV20-1|many|NA|TRBJ1-6
TGCAGTGCTAGATCGCAGGACAATTCACCCCTCCACTTT
CSARSQDNSPLHF
>TRBV10-2|NA|NA|TRBJ2-7
TGCGCCAGCAGTGCAGGGAGCTCCTACGAGCAGTACTTC
CASSAGSSYEQYF
>TRBV2|NA|TRBD1|TRBJ2-3
TGCGCCAGCGGTCGACAGGGGGCGAGCACAGATACGCAGTATTTT
CASGRQGASTDTQYF
>TRBV29-1|NA|NA|TRBJ2-6
TGCAGCGTTGAAGATAGGCCTGGGGCCAACGTCCTGACTTTC
CSVEDRPGANVLTF
>TRBV20-1|NA|TRBD1|TRBJ2-5
TGCGGTGCCGAAGAAAGACAGGGGGCGCGGGAGACCCAGTACTTC
CGAEERQGARETQYF
>TRBV7-6|many|NA|TRBJ1-3
TGTGCCAGCAGCCCCCCGCGACAGGCTTCTGGAAACACCATATATTTT
CASSPPRQASGNTIYF
>TRBV20-1|few|NA|TRBJ1-5
TGCAGTGCTAGAGATGGGGGTGGCAATCAGCCCCAGCATTTT
CSARDGGGNQPQHF
>TRBV10-3|many|TRBD1|TRBJ1-5
TGTGCCATAGCGGGACAGCCTAATCAGCCCCAGCATTTT
CAIAGQPNQPQHF
>TRBV7-3|NA|NA|TRBJ1-1
TGTGCCAGCAGCGGAATAGGGACCACTGAAGCTTTCTTT
CASSGIGTTEAFF
>TRBV5-4|few|NA|TRBJ2-3
TGTGCCAGCACCCTAGAGACTGGGACAGATACGCAGTATTTT
CASTLETGTDTQYF
>TRBV19|once|NA|TRBJ2-1
TGTGCCAGTAGTCTCTCTGGGGGTGTACGCTATGAGCAGTTCTTC
CASSLSGGVRYEQFF
>TRBV9|NA|TRBD2|TRBJ2-7
TGTGCCAGCAGCGTAGCCGCGGGGGGGCACTACGAGCAGTACTTC
CASSVAAGGHYEQYF
>TRBV29-1|NA|NA|TRBJ1-1
TGCAGCGTTCCCGGGGACTTGAACACTGAAGCTTTCTTT
CSVPGDLNTEAFF
>TRBV11-1|NA|NA|TRBJ2-3
TGTGCCAGCAGCTTGAGGGGAGCGGGCACAGATACGCAGTATTTT
CASSLRGAGTDTQYF
>TRBV14|once|NA|TRBJ1-4
TGTGCCAGCGGCCGCCCTTTCCCGGAAAAACTGTTTTTT
CASGRPFPEKLFF
>TRBV19|few|NA|TRBJ2-7
TGTGCCAGTAGTCAATCAGGACAGACTTACTACGAGCAGTACTTC
CASSQSGQTYYEQYF
>TRBV20-1|few|NA|TRBJ2-5
TGCAGTGTTCCGGGACCCCCATCAGGAGAGACCCAGTACTTC
CSVPGPPSGETQYF
>TRBV11-2|NA|NA|TRBJ2-3
TGTGCCAGCAGCTTAGGGGCTGTAGATACGCAGTATTTT
CASSLGAVDTQYF
>TRBV20-1|NA|NA|TRBJ1-4
TGCAGTGCTAGAATCGATCCCGGGGGTCCAACTAATGAAAAACTGTTTTTT
CSARIDPGGPTNEKLFF
>TRBV7-9|few|TRBD1|TRBJ2-7
TGTGCCAGCAGCGAAACAGGGGGCGTCGAGCAGTACTTC
CASSETGGVEQYF
>TRBV11-3|many|NA|TRBJ2-1
TGTGCCAGCAGCAGTCGTAGCGGAGCTGGGTACAATGAGCAGTTCTTC
CASSSRSGAGYNEQFF
>TRBV20-1|NA|TRBD2|TRBJ2-3
TGCAGTGCTAGAGATACGGCGGGAGGGCCAACAGATACGCAGTATTTT
CSARDTAGGPTDTQYF
>TRBV6-5|NA|NA|TRBJ2-7
TGTGCCAGCAGTTACCGCGACGAGCAGTACTTC
CASSYRDEQYF
>TRBV6-1|many|TRBD1|TRBJ2-1
TGTGCCAGCAGTGAGCGACAGGGGGGATACAATGAGCAGTTCTTC
CASSERQGGYNEQFF
>TRBV9|NA|TRBD2|TRBJ2-3
TGTGCCAGCAGCTCCCAGACTAGCCGCACAGATACGCAGTATTTT
CASSSQTSRTDTQYF
>TRBV6-4|many|NA|TRBJ2-2
TGTGCCAGCAGTGATAAGGGGACCGGGGAGCTGTTTTTT
CASSDKGTGELFF